The rows below give T cell receptor beta chains drawn from one sample of a study of blood T cell repertoires in COVID-19. The assay was immunoSEQ multiplex PCR, and TCRdb's table has in-frame clones only and misses some. In the table there are around 260,000 clones, about 86% of which are singletons. Material: PBMCs or T cells enriched from blood (not recorded which). The source of these receptors is a young man with acute COVID-19. CDR3s include the opening cysteine and the closing phenylalanine or tryptophan. Each record gives: J gene, clone size, V gene, D gene, CDR3 protein, CDR3 DNA. A D gene is named only where the DNA matches it firmly. Only part of the rows carry a size: once, few, many, or a class if the clone is expanded.

>TRBJ2-3|NA|TRBV19|TRBD1
CASSILTGSGDTQYF
TGTGCCAGTAGTATCTTGACAGGGTCAGGGGATACGCAGTATTTT
>TRBJ1-4|NA|TRBV7-2|NA
CASSQFRSEKLFF
TGTGCCAGCAGCCAGTTCCGAAGTGAAAAACTGTTTTTT
>TRBJ1-5|NA|TRBV19|NA
CASTLGEAQHF
TGTGCCAGTACCCTAGGGGAAGCCCAGCATTTT
>TRBJ2-3|NA|TRBV5-4|TRBD1
CASSFRGGQDTQYF
TGTGCCAGCAGCTTTCGAGGGGGCCAGGATACGCAGTATTTT
>TRBJ2-4|NA|TRBV7-9|NA
CASSLEQYKNIQYF
TGTGCCAGCAGCTTAGAACAGTACAAAAACATTCAGTACTTC
>TRBJ2-2|few|TRBV5-4|NA
CASSPQTGELFF
TGTGCCAGCAGCCCACAAACCGGGGAGCTGTTTTTT
>TRBJ1-6|NA|TRBV7-9|TRBD1
CASSSPGTGSQPLHF
TGTGCCAGCAGCTCCCCCGGGACAGGGAGTCAACCCCTCCACTTT
>TRBJ1-4|NA|TRBV18|NA
CASSPNFVGSEKLFF
TGTGCCAGCTCACCGAACTTCGTGGGGAGCGAAAAACTGTTTTTT
>TRBJ1-1|few|TRBV9|NA
CASSVRATTEAFF
TGTGCCAGCAGCGTAAGAGCAACCACTGAAGCTTTCTTT
>TRBJ1-2|NA|TRBV7-9|NA
CASSLEGGYGYTF
TGTGCCAGCAGCTTAGAGGGGGGGTATGGCTACACCTTC